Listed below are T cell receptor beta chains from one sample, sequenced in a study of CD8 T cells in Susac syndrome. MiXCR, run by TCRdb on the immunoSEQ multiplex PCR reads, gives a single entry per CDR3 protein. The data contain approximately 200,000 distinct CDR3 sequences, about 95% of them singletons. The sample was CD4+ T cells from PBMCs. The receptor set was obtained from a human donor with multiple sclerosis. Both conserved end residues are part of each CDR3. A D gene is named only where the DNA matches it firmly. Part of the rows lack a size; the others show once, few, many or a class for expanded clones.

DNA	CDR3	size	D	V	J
TGTGCCAGCAGCTTAGGGCAGGCATACCAAGAGACCCAGTACTTC	CASSLGQAYQETQYF	NA	NA	TRBV5-4	TRBJ2-5
TGCAGTGTTCCGGACGTATACAATGAGCAGTTCTTC	CSVPDVYNEQFF	NA	NA	TRBV20-1	TRBJ2-1
TGTGCCAGCACCCCGTCGGGGGCCGGGGTGCGGGGCTACACCTTC	CASTPSGAGVRGYTF	NA	NA	TRBV3-1	TRBJ1-2
TGTGCCAGCCGGCTGGTAGGGGCAGATACGCAGTATTTT	CASRLVGADTQYF	NA	NA	TRBV7-2	TRBJ2-3
TGCAGTGCTAGCCCTGCTAGCGGGGGGTACGAGCAGTACTTC	CSASPASGGYEQYF	NA	TRBD2	TRBV20-1	TRBJ2-7
TGTGCCAGCAGCGCACGACAGACCTATAATTCACCCCTCCACTTT	CASSARQTYNSPLHF	NA	NA	TRBV9	TRBJ1-6
TGCAGCGTTGTTGACAGGGGAGAGACCCAGTACTTC	CSVVDRGETQYF	NA	TRBD1	TRBV29-1	TRBJ2-5
TGTGCCAGCAGCCCCACAGGAAGCAATCAGCCCCAGCATTTT	CASSPTGSNQPQHF	NA	NA	TRBV7-3	TRBJ1-5
TGTGCCACCAGTGCCACAGGGGCCTCCACCGGGGAGCTGTTTTTT	CATSATGASTGELFF	NA	TRBD1	TRBV24-1	TRBJ2-2
TGTGCCAGCAGCCCCGGACCGAACACCGGGGAGCTGTTTTTT	CASSPGPNTGELFF	NA	NA	TRBV7-2	TRBJ2-2
TGCAACCCCCGGCAGCTGAACACTGAAGCTTTCTTT	CNPRQLNTEAFF	NA	NA	TRBV29-1	TRBJ1-1
TGTGCCAGCAGTGATGCGGGGGGGATAACGAATGAGCAGTTCTTC	CASSDAGGITNEQFF	NA	TRBD2	TRBV28	TRBJ2-1
TGCGCCAGCAGCCGGGACGGCGGTGGGGGCTCAGATACGCAGTATTTT	CASSRDGGGGSDTQYF	NA	NA	TRBV5-1	TRBJ2-3
TGTGCCAGCAGTTTTGAGCCCACCGGGGAGCTGTTTTTT	CASSFEPTGELFF	NA	NA	TRBV12-3/TRBV12-4	TRBJ2-2
TGCAGCGTTCTACAGGGGGAAGGTCAGCCCCAGCATTTT	CSVLQGEGQPQHF	NA	TRBD1	TRBV29-1	TRBJ1-5
TGTGCCAGCAGCCAATCCGTAGCGGGGGGCCCAGGGTTCTTC	CASSQSVAGGPGFF	NA	TRBD2	TRBV14	TRBJ2-1
TGTGCCTGGAGTGTTTTAGCAGATACGCAGTATTTT	CAWSVLADTQYF	NA	NA	TRBV30	TRBJ2-3
TGCAGTGCTGGAGGGGGGGGGCAGACAGATTCACCCCTCCACTTT	CSAGGGGQTDSPLHF	NA	NA	TRBV20-1	TRBJ1-6
TGTGCCAGCAGTTTGGCAGCGCACTATGGCTACACCTTC	CASSLAAHYGYTF	NA	NA	TRBV27	TRBJ1-2
TGTGCCAGCAGCTCTCCTAGATTCAATGCCAATTCACCCCTCCACTTT	CASSSPRFNANSPLHF	NA	NA	TRBV7-9	TRBJ1-6
TGTGCCAGCAGCTCCCGGGGGACACTTCCCTCGGATACGCAGTATTTT	CASSSRGTLPSDTQYF	NA	NA	TRBV11-2	TRBJ2-3
TGCGCCAGCAGCACAACTATAATCTACGGGCCTCCCCCATACGAGCAGTACTTC	CASSTTIIYGPPPYEQYF	NA	NA	TRBV23-1	TRBJ2-7
TGTGCCAGCTCCGAGGGGCGGAAGGGAAGGCCCCAGCATTTT	CASSEGRKGRPQHF	NA	NA	TRBV12-3/TRBV12-4	TRBJ1-5
TGTGCCAGCAGTTACTCGAAAATTAGTGAGCAGTACTTC	CASSYSKISEQYF	NA	NA	TRBV6-6	TRBJ2-7
TGTGCCAGCAGCTTAGGTGGGGTTGAAGCTTTCTTT	CASSLGGVEAFF	NA	NA	TRBV7-6	TRBJ1-1
TGTGCCAGCAGCTTAACGGGGGATGAAGGCTACACCTTC	CASSLTGDEGYTF	NA	NA	TRBV7-3	TRBJ1-2
TGTGCCAGCAGTTACTCGAGGGATCAGCCCCAGCATTTT	CASSYSRDQPQHF	NA	NA	TRBV6-5	TRBJ1-5
TGTGCCTGGAGTGTTTCGGAGGGGTCTGGCTACACCTTC	CAWSVSEGSGYTF	NA	NA	TRBV30	TRBJ1-2
TGTGCCAGCAGCCAAGATAAGGGGAGCTCCTATAATTCACCCCTCCACTTT	CASSQDKGSSYNSPLHF	NA	NA	TRBV4-2	TRBJ1-6
TGTGCCAGCAGCTTGCGGGACGGTGAAGCTTTCTTT	CASSLRDGEAFF	NA	NA	TRBV5-4	TRBJ1-1
TGTGCCTGGAGTGTACTAGCGGGGGGGGAGACCCAGTACTTC	CAWSVLAGGETQYF	NA	TRBD2	TRBV30	TRBJ2-5
TGCAGCGTTGAGGGCAGGTTAGCCAAAAACATTCAGTACTTC	CSVEGRLAKNIQYF	NA	NA	TRBV29-1	TRBJ2-4
TGTGCCAGCAGTGGGGGTCGGCGGAGCTCCTACAATGAGCAGTTCTTC	CASSGGRRSSYNEQFF	NA	NA	TRBV27	TRBJ2-1
TGTGCCAGCAGCTTGCTAGTCACTGAAGCTTTCTTT	CASSLLVTEAFF	NA	NA	TRBV5-6	TRBJ1-1
TGTGCCAGCAGCCCCGCTGGACAGGGACTCTATGGCTACACCTTC	CASSPAGQGLYGYTF	NA	TRBD1	TRBV14	TRBJ1-2
TGTGCCAGCAGCCACCGCAGCGGGGGGCCGGAGACCCAGTACTTC	CASSHRSGGPETQYF	NA	TRBD2	TRBV3-1	TRBJ2-5
TGTGCCAGCAGCTTCCAGGGGATAGATGAAAAACTGTTTTTT	CASSFQGIDEKLFF	NA	NA	TRBV7-9	TRBJ1-4
TGTGCTAGTGGTTTGGTTCGGGGGGAAGGCTACACCTTC	CASGLVRGEGYTF	NA	NA	TRBV12-5	TRBJ1-2
TGTGCCTGGGCGACAGGTAGAACTGAAGCTTTCTTT	CAWATGRTEAFF	NA	NA	TRBV30	TRBJ1-1
TGCAGCGTTGGGCCTAGCGGGGGGGCCGGTGAGCAGTTCTTC	CSVGPSGGAGEQFF	once	TRBD2	TRBV29-1	TRBJ2-1
TGTGCCAGCAGCCAAGATCAGGGAGTATGGTCACCCCTCCACTTT	CASSQDQGVWSPLHF	NA	NA	TRBV14	TRBJ1-6
TGTGCCAGCAGCTGGCTACAGCCGGGACAGGGATCCTCACCCCTCCACTTT	CASSWLQPGQGSSPLHF	NA	TRBD1	TRBV7-2	TRBJ1-6
TGTGCCAGCAGCGGACCAATTAGCGGGGGGGCCTACAATGAGCAGTTCTTC	CASSGPISGGAYNEQFF	NA	TRBD2	TRBV9	TRBJ2-1
TGCAGTGCTAGAGATCTTGGGAGAAGGGACGAGCAGTACTTC	CSARDLGRRDEQYF	NA	NA	TRBV20-1	TRBJ2-7
TGTGCCAGCAGCTTCCGGGACAGGGACACTGAAGCTTTCTTT	CASSFRDRDTEAFF	NA	TRBD1	TRBV3-1	TRBJ1-1
TGTGCCACCAGCAGAGGCGGGACAGCCCAAGGAGAGACCCAGTACTTC	CATSRGGTAQGETQYF	NA	NA	TRBV15	TRBJ2-5
TGTGCCAGCACAACGGAAGGGTCCAGGAATGAGCAGTTCTTC	CASTTEGSRNEQFF	NA	NA	TRBV6-6	TRBJ2-1
TGTGCCAGCAGCCAAAGTCGGCATGAAGAGCAGTTCTTC	CASSQSRHEEQFF	NA	NA	TRBV14	TRBJ2-1
TGTGCCAGCAGCCAACAATTCCGTTGGGATGAGCAGTTCTTC	CASSQQFRWDEQFF	NA	NA	TRBV2	TRBJ2-1
TGTGCCTGGAGTCCCAGTTGGGGCAGTACCTATGGCTACACCTTC	CAWSPSWGSTYGYTF	NA	NA	TRBV30	TRBJ1-2
TGTGCCATCAGGACCACGGGAGGAGAGACCCAGTACTTC	CAIRTTGGETQYF	once	TRBD2	TRBV10-3	TRBJ2-5